This T cell receptor (beta chain) originates from a study of response to subunit inactivated influenza vaccine. This clonotype was detected only a few times. Germline CDR1 is SGHTA and CDR2 is FQGNSA. Deletions cut 5 bases from V and 2 bases from J, with 11 bases between. The CDR3 is 14 residues long. TCRdb reprocessed the RT-PCR reads via MiXCR and lists one record per CDR3 protein. The table includes about 540,000 distinct CDR3 sequences, under 30% detected once. The sample also formed part of further work on T cells expressing NK-cell markers. That work adds: The authors made TCR beta cDNA libraries by 5'RACE template switching. This switching added a universal primer site and UMIs. The authors derived TCR beta repertoires from sorted CD3+CD56+NKG2C+, CD3+CD56+NKG2C- and CD3+CD56-NKG2C+ T cells.

The clonotype comes from a man in his forties or fifties who received an inactivated influenza vaccine. This specimen consisted of CD4+ T cells sorted from PBMCs, obtained 12 days after vaccination. The chain carries TRBV7-2 and TRBJ2-3; D unresolved. The CDR3 reads CASSEKGPTDTQYF. In nucleotides, the CDR3 is TGTGCCAGCAGCGAAAAGGGCCCCACAGATACGCAGTATTTT. Full variable domain (remainder filled in from reference TRBV7-2 and TRBJ2-3): GAGVSQSPSNKVTEKGKDVELRCDPISGHTALYWYRQSLGQGLEFLIYFQGNSAPDKSGLPSDRFSAERTGGSVSTLTIQRTQQEDSAVYLCASSEKGPTDTQYFGPGTRLTVL.